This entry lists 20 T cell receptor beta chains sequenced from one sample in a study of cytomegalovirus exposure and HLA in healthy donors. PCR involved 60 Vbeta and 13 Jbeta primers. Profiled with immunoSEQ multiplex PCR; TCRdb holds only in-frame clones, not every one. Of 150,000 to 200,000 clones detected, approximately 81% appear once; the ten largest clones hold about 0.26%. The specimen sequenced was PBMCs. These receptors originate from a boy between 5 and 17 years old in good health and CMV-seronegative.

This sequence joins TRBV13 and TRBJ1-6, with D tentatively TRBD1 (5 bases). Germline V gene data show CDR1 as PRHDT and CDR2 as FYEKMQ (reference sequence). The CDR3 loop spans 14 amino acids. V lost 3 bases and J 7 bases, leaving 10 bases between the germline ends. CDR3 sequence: CASSFPGPNSPLHF. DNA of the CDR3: TGTGCCAGCAGCTTTCCAGGGCCGAATTCACCCCTCCACTTT.

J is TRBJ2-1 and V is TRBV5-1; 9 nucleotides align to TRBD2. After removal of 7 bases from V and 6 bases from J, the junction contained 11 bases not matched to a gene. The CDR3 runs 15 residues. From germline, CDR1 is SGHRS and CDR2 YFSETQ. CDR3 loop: CASRPPGLAGNEQFF. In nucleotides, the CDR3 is TGCGCCAGCCGGCCCCCGGGACTAGCTGGCAATGAGCAGTTCTTC.

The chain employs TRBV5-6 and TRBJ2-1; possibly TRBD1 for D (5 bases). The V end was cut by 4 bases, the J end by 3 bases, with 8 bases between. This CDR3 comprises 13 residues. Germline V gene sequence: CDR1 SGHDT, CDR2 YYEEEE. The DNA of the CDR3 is TGTGCCAGCAGCCTGACAGTCTACAATGAGCAGTTCTTC. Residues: CASSLTVYNEQFF. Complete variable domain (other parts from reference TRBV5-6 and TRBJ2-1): DAGVTQSPTHLIKTRGQQVTLRCSPKSGHDTVSWYQQALGQGPQFIFQYYEEEERQRGNFPDRFSGHQFPNYSSELNVNALLLGDSALYLCASSLTVYNEQFFGPGTRLTVL.

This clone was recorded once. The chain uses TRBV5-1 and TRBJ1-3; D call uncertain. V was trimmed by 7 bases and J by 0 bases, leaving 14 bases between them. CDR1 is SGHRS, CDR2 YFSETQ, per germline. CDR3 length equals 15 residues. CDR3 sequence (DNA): TGCGCCAGCGCCCTCGACCGGAGCTCTGGAAACACCATATATTTT. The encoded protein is CASALDRSSGNTIYF.

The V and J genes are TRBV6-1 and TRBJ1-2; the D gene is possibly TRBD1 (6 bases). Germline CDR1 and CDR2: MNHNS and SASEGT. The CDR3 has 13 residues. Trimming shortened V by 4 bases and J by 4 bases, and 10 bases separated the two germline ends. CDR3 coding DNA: TGTGCCAGCAGTGGACCAGGGGCCTATGGCTACACCTTC. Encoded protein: CASSGPGAYGYTF.

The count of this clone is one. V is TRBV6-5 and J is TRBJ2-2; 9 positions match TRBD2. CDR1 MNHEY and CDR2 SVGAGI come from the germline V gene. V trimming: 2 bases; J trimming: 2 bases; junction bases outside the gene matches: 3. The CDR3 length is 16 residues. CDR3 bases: TGTGCCAGCAGTTACCAGGGACTAGCCAACACCGGGGAGCTGTTTTTT. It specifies CASSYQGLANTGELFF.

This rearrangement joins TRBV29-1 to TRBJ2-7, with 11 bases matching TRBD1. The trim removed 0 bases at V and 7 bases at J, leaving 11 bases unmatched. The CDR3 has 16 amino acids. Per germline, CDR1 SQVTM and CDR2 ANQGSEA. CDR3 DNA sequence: TGCAGCGTTGAAGATAGGGAAGGGACAGGGGGTCGGGAGCAGTACTTC. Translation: CSVEDREGTGGREQYF.

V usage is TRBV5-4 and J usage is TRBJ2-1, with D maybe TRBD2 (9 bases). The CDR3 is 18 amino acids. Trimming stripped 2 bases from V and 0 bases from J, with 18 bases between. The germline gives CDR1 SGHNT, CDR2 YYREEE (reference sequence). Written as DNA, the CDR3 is TGTGCCAGCAGCTTCTGGACAGGGCGGGGGGGCTCCTACAATGAGCAGTTCTTC. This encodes CASSFWTGRGGSYNEQFF.

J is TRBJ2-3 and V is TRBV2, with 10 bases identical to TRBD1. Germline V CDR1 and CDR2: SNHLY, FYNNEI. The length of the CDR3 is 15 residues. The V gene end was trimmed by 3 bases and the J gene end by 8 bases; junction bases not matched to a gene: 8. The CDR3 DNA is TGTGCCAGCAGTGAGTTGGACAGGGGGATAGCTACGCAGTATTTT. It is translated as CASSELDRGIATQYF.

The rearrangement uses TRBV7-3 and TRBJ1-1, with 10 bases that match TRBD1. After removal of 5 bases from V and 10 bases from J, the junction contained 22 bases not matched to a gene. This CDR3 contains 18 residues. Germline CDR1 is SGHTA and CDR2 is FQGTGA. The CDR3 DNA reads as TGTGCCAGCAGCGACGAATCCGGGACAGGGGCTTTTAGGGGAAGAGCTTTCTTT. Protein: CASSDESGTGAFRGRAFF.

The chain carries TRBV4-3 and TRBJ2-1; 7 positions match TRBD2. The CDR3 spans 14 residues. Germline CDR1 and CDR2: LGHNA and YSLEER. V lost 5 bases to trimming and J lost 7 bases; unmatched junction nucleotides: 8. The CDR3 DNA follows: TGCGCCAGCAGCAGCCGACTAGCCACTAATGAGCAGTTCTTC. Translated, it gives CASSSRLATNEQFF.

CDR3 sequence reads: CASSVAHPLAGINNEQFF. CDR3 nucleotides: TGTGCCAGCAGCGTAGCTCACCCACTAGCGGGGATTAACAATGAGCAGTTCTTC. The V and J genes are TRBV9 and TRBJ2-1; 10 bases align to TRBD2. Unmatched junction bases numbered 11, after V lost 0 bases and J lost 5 bases. CDR1 SGDLS and CDR2 YYNGEE come from the germline V gene. The CDR3 length is 18 residues.

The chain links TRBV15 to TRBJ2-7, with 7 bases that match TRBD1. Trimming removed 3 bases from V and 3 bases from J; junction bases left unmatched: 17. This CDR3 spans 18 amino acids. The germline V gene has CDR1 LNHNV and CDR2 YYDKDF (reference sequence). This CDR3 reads CATSRDLLTGPVIYEQYF. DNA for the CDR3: TGTGCCACCAGCAGGGATCTTTTGACAGGGCCTGTCATCTACGAGCAGTACTTC.

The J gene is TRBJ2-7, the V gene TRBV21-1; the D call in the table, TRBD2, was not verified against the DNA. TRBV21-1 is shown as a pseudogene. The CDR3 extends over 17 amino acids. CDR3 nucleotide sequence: TGTGCCAGCAGCTGCCGGGACCCTCGTGGGGGGTTGGGCGAGCAGTACTTC. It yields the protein CASSCRDPRGGLGEQYF.

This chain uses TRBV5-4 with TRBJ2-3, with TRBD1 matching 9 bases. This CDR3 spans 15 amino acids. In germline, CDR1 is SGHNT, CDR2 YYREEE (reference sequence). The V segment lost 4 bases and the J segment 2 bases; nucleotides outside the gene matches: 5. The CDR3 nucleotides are TGTGCCAGCAGCACACAGGGGGCCCTCACAGATACGCAGTATTTT. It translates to CASSTQGALTDTQYF.

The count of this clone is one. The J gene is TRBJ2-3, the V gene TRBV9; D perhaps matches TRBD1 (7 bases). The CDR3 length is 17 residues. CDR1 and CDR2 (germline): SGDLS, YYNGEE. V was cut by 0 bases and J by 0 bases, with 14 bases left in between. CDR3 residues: CASSVVGGTVSTDTQYF. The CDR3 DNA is TGTGCCAGCAGCGTAGTAGGAGGGACAGTGAGCACAGATACGCAGTATTTT. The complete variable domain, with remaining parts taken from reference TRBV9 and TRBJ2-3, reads DSGVTQTPKHLITATGQRVTLRCSPRSGDLSVYWYQQSLDQGLQFLIQYYNGEERAKGNILERFSAQQFPDLHSELNLSSLELGDSALYFCASSVVGGTVSTDTQYFGPGTRLTVL.

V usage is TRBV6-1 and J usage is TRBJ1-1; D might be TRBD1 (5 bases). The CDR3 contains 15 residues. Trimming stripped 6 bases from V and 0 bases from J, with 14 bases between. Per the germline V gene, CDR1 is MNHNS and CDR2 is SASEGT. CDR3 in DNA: TGTGCCAGCAGCCAGGGTCCCCGCATGAACACTGAAGCTTTCTTT. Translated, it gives CASSQGPRMNTEAFF.

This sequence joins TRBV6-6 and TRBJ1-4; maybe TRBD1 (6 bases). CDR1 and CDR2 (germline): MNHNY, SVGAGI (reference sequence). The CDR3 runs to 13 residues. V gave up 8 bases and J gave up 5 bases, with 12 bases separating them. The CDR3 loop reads CASWGLLNEKLFF. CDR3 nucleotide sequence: TGTGCCAGCTGGGGGCTCCTCAATGAAAAACTGTTTTTT.

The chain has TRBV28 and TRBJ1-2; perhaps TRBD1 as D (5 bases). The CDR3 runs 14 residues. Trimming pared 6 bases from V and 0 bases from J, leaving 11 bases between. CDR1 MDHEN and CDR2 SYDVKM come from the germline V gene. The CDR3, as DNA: TGTGCCAGCAGATGGGGGGGGACTAACTATGGCTACACCTTC. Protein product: CASRWGGTNYGYTF.

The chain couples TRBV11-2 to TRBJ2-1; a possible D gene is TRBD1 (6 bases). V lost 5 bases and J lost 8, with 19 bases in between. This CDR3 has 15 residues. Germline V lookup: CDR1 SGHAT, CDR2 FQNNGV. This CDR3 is CASSPQLTGLHEQFF. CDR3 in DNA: TGTGCCAGCAGCCCACAGTTGACAGGATTACATGAGCAGTTCTTC.